This entry describes one T cell receptor beta chain. Its specificity is unknown. This sample is part of a study of T cell responses to AZD1222 COVID-19 vaccine. General study findings and limits: Only 6 or 7 people who got AZD1222 tested seropositive at baseline. Elevations in Spike-specific TCR breadth and depth followed administration of two AZD1222 doses.

The method was immunoSEQ multiplex PCR; TCRdb's version includes in-frame clones alone and lacks a portion of them. The sample has some 84,000 clones, 80% to 90% seen once. This clonotype was sampled from an adult in good health. Sequencing used peripheral blood, obtained on day 0 of AZD1222 vaccination.

This chain's CDR3 is CASTPWGLAGGGGEQYF. In nucleotides, the CDR3 is TGTGCCAGCACCCCCTGGGGCCTAGCGGGAGGAGGCGGCGAGCAGTACTTC. The chain uses TRBV7-9 and TRBJ2-7; 11 bases align to TRBD2. Germline values: CDR1 SEHNR, CDR2 FQNEAQ (reference sequence). The CDR3 loop spans 17 amino acids. V shed 7 bases, J shed 6 bases, and the junction held 17 bases outside the gene matches.